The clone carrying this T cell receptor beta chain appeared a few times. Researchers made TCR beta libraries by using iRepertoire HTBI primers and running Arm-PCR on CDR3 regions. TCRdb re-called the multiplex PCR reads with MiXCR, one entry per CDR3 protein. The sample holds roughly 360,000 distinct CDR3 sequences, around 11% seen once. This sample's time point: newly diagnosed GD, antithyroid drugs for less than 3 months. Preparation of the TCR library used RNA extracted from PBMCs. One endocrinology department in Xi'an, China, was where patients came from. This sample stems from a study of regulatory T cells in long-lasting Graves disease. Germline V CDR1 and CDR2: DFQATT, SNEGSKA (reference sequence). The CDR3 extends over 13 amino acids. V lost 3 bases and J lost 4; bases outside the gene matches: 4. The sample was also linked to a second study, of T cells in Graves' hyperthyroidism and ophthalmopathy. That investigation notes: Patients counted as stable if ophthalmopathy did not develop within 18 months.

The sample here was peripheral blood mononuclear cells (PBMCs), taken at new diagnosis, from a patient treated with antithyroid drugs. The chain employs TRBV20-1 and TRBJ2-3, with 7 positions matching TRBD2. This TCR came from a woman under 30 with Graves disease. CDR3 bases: TGCAGTGCTAGGGTTGGGGGGGCAGATACGCAGTATTTT. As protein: CSARVGGADTQYF.